Following are 25 T cell receptor beta chains from one sample sequenced in a study of shared clonotypes between healthy human individuals. Method: immunoSEQ multiplex PCR; TCRdb's copy keeps in-frame clones and lacks some. The data contain about 2.1 million clones, approximately 92% of them seen just once; the ten biggest clones take up approximately 1.7%. Selected positively for CCR7 and CD45RO-negative, naive CD8 cells excluded terminally differentiated effector memory CD45RA+ cells. Material: naive CD8+ T cells from PBMCs. The origin of the receptors is a man between 18 and 35 years old in good health. Some clones in this sample may be carry-over from other donors' samples.

The chain combines TRBV7-2 with TRBJ2-5, with unresolved D. Trimming pared 5 bases from V and 2 bases from J, leaving 15 bases between. The CDR3 contains 15 residues. In germline, CDR1 is SGHTA, CDR2 FQGNSA. This CDR3 reads CASSPTPSAQETQYF. For the CDR3, the DNA is TGTGCCAGCAGCCCGACCCCAAGCGCACAAGAGACCCAGTACTTC.

This chain uses TRBV29-1 with TRBJ2-3; a possible D gene is TRBD2 (5 bases). The CDR3 runs to 11 residues. Germline lookup yields CDR1 SQVTM and CDR2 ANQGSEA. The CDR3 is CSLRATDTQYF. The CDR3 bases are TGCAGTCTGAGGGCGACAGATACGCAGTATTTT.

V and J are TRBV28 and TRBJ1-1; weak D call: TRBD1 (6 bases). The CDR3 covers 16 residues. Trimming took off 7 bases at V and 1 base at J, with 19 bases between the two ends. Germline V lookup: CDR1 MDHEN, CDR2 SYDVKM. CDR3 sequence: CASTKEEGERNTEAFF. The CDR3 region has the DNA TGTGCCAGCACCAAGGAGGAGGGGGAAAGGAACACTGAAGCTTTCTTT.

The V and J genes are TRBV28 and TRBJ2-7; D possibly corresponds to TRBD1 (6 bases). V was cut by 2 bases and J by 2 bases, with 16 bases left in between. The germline CDR1 and CDR2 sequences are MDHEN and SYDVKM. The CDR3 has 16 residues. The CDR3 protein is CASSLRRSRGPYEQYF. CDR3 nucleotides: TGTGCCAGCAGTTTACGCCGAAGCAGGGGCCCCTACGAGCAGTACTTC. Looking up the rest from reference TRBV28 and TRBJ2-7 gives the full variable domain: DVKVTQSSRYLVKRTGEKVFLECVQDMDHENMFWYRQDPGLGLRLIYFSYDVKMKEKGDIPEGYSVSREKKERFSLILESASTNQTSMYLCASSLRRSRGPYEQYFGPGTRLTVT.

Comment on this clone: This CDR3 is also generated by other DNA sequences in the sample. This chain links TRBV5-4 with TRBJ2-7; 7 bases are a match to TRBD1. In germline, CDR1 is SGHNT, CDR2 YYREEE (reference sequence). This CDR3 region has 13 residues. V lost 2 bases to trimming and J lost 5 bases; unmatched junction nucleotides: 4. The CDR3 DNA sequence: TGTGCCAGCAGCTTAGACAGGGTCAACGAGCAGTACTTC. It translates to CASSLDRVNEQYF.

The chain recombines TRBV4-1 with TRBJ1-2; D not resolved. The CDR3 totals 14 residues. V dropped 3 bases and J dropped 1 base, with 9 bases sitting between them. Germline V lookup: CDR1 MGHRA, CDR2 YSYEKL. DNA for the CDR3: TGCGCCAGCAGCCAGGACCCGGTTAACTATGGCTACACCTTC. Its protein product is CASSQDPVNYGYTF.

This chain links TRBV2 with TRBJ1-1; D is uncertain. Germline-derived CDR1 and CDR2 are SNHLY and FYNNEI. The CDR3 is 14 amino acids. V lost 4 bases and J 4 bases, leaving 13 bases between the germline ends. CDR3 protein: CASSVSQRATEAFF. The CDR3 nucleotides read TGTGCCAGCAGTGTGAGTCAGAGAGCCACTGAAGCTTTCTTT.

The chain is built from TRBV4-3 and TRBJ2-7; tentatively, D is TRBD2 (5 bases). The CDR3 has 15 residues. The germline V gene encodes CDR1 LGHNA and CDR2 YSLEER. V shed 0 bases and J shed 4 bases, with 13 bases lying between them. The CDR3 bases are TGCGCCAGCAGCCAAGATCGTAGTAGGACTTACGAGCAGTACTTC. Translating it yields CASSQDRSRTYEQYF.

This clone was observed a single time. The rearrangement uses TRBV11-2 and TRBJ2-7; D might be TRBD2 (6 bases). The V and J ends lost 1 base and 4 bases respectively, with 11 bases between them. Germline-derived CDR1 and CDR2 are SGHAT and FQNNGV. This CDR3 region has 14 residues. CDR3 sequence reads: CASSLVPGVYEQYF. As DNA, the CDR3 is TGTGCCAGCAGCTTAGTTCCGGGAGTGTACGAGCAGTACTTC.

The chain carries TRBV2 and TRBJ2-1; D call uncertain. V gave up 3 bases and J gave up 8 bases, with 14 bases separating them. The CDR3 is made up of 14 amino acids. Germline loops: CDR1 SNHLY, CDR2 FYNNEI. CDR3 nucleotide sequence: TGTGCCAGCAGTGACTATGCCGGTTACGATGAGCAGTTCTTC. Translation: CASSDYAGYDEQFF.

This chain uses TRBV4-3 with TRBJ2-2; no firm D call. The CDR3 sequence is 15 residues long. The germline CDR1 and CDR2 sequences are LGHNA and YSLEER. The V end lost 7 bases, the J end lost 4 bases, and 16 bases lay between the germline ends. The CDR3, as DNA: TGCGCCAGCACCCCGCGGCTGAGCCCCACCGGGGAGCTGTTTTTT. Translation: CASTPRLSPTGELFF.

The rearrangement links TRBV6-1 to TRBJ2-7, with no clear D. Trimming removed 4 bases from V and 3 bases from J, with 13 bases in between. The CDR3 has 14 amino acids. Germline values: CDR1 MNHNS, CDR2 SASEGT. CDR3 sequence reads: CASSGYAGNYEQYF. Here the CDR3 DNA reads TGTGCCAGCAGTGGCTACGCTGGGAACTACGAGCAGTACTTC.

The chain couples TRBV5-1 to TRBJ2-5, with D possibly matching TRBD1 (6 bases). Trimming left V 4 bases short and J 4 bases short, with 11 bases between. Germline CDR1 is SGHRS and CDR2 is YFSETQ. CDR3 length: 13 residues. The CDR3 sequence is CASSQGRGETQYF. The CDR3 bases are TGCGCCAGCAGCCAGGGCAGGGGAGAGACCCAGTACTTC.

This chain links TRBV7-2 with TRBJ2-7; D may be TRBD1 (5 bases). There are 15 residues in the CDR3. The germline V gene encodes CDR1 SGHTA and CDR2 FQGNSA. V lost 4 bases and J lost 6, with 19 bases in between. CDR3 DNA sequence: TGTGCCAGCAGCTCAGCAAGGATGGGGCTGGGCGAGCAGTACTTC. Amino acid sequence: CASSSARMGLGEQYF.

The chain combines TRBV11-2 with TRBJ2-1, with TRBD2 matching 14 bases. Germline V gene data show CDR1 as SGHAT and CDR2 as FQNNGV. This CDR3 contains 15 residues. With 5 bases clipped from V and 8 bases from J, the junction kept 5 bases outside the gene matches. The CDR3 nucleotides read TGTGCCAGCAGCGCCGGGACTAGCGGGAGCGATGAGCAGTTCTTC. Translating it yields CASSAGTSGSDEQFF.

The chain couples TRBV6-5 to TRBJ2-1, with no clear D. The CDR3 spans 15 residues. Trimming cost V 2 bases and J 3 bases, with 11 bases left between them. Germline lookup yields CDR1 MNHEY and CDR2 SVGAGI. CDR3: CASSYRALSYNEQFF. CDR3 bases: TGTGCCAGCAGTTACAGGGCCCTCAGCTACAATGAGCAGTTCTTC.

The rearrangement links TRBV5-4 to TRBJ2-2; D is perhaps TRBD2 (5 bases). Germline lookup yields CDR1 SGHNT and CDR2 YYREEE (reference sequence). The CDR3 loop spans 14 amino acids. V shed 0 bases and J shed 6 bases, with 9 bases lying between them. The CDR3 protein is CASSLARRPGELFF. DNA of the CDR3: TGTGCCAGCAGCTTGGCTAGGAGGCCCGGGGAGCTGTTTTTT. The full variable domain, rest sourced from reference TRBV5-4 and TRBJ2-2, is ETGVTQSPTHLIKTRGQQVTLRCSSQSGHNTVSWYQQALGQGPQFIFQYYREEENGRGNFPPRFSGLQFPNYSSELNVNALELDDSALYLCASSLARRPGELFFGEGSRLTVL.

The table lists this clone with a few counts. Different DNA sequences within this sample yield the same CDR3. The chain recombines TRBV9 with TRBJ2-2; 8 bases fit TRBD1. Germline CDR1 SGDLS, CDR2 YYNGEE. The CDR3 runs to 15 residues. V was clipped by 3 bases and J by 1 base; unmatched bases: 2. The CDR3 loop reads CASSATGGNTGELFF. CDR3 DNA sequence: TGTGCCAGCAGCGCCACAGGGGGGAACACCGGGGAGCTGTTTTTT.

V gene TRBV6-6 combines with J gene TRBJ2-1; 14 bases are a match to TRBD2. This CDR3 has 15 residues. CDR1 is MNHNY and CDR2 is SVGAGI in the germline V gene (reference sequence). The trim removed 6 bases at V and 8 bases at J, leaving 6 bases unmatched. The CDR3 region has the DNA TGTGCCAGCAGCCCGACTAGCGGGAGGGTCTATGAGCAGTTCTTC. Amino acids: CASSPTSGRVYEQFF.

The chain joins TRBV27 to TRBJ2-7; 9 bases align to TRBD2. In germline, CDR1 is MNHEY, CDR2 SMNVEV (reference sequence). The CDR3 contains 14 residues. V trimming: 6 bases; J trimming: 3 bases; junction bases outside the gene matches: 6. CDR3 sequence (DNA): TGTGCCAGCAGCGTACTAGCGGGTGTCTACGAGCAGTACTTC. Translated: CASSVLAGVYEQYF.

Turning to this clone: The sample contains more than one DNA sequence encoding this CDR3. The V and J genes are TRBV29-1 and TRBJ2-7; 7 positions agree with TRBD2. After removal of 3 bases from V and 4 bases from J, the junction contained 6 bases not matched to a gene. CDR1 and CDR2 from the germline V gene are SQVTM and ANQGSEA. The CDR3 consists of 13 residues. The CDR3 bases are TGCAGCGTTGATGGCGGGAGTGGGTACGAGCAGTACTTC. As protein: CSVDGGSGYEQYF.

The rearrangement links TRBV28 to TRBJ2-1, with TRBD2 matching 10 bases. Germline lookup yields CDR1 MDHEN and CDR2 SYDVKM. The V segment lost 7 bases and the J segment 6 bases; nucleotides outside the gene matches: 9. The CDR3 sequence is 15 residues long. For the CDR3, the DNA is TGTGCCAGCACTACCACTAGCGGGGTACTCAATGAGCAGTTCTTC. Amino acids: CASTTTSGVLNEQFF.

The chain joins TRBV7-3 to TRBJ2-2; 13 bases match TRBD2. With 4 bases clipped from V and 0 bases from J, the junction kept 8 bases outside the gene matches. The CDR3 consists of 19 residues. Germline values: CDR1 SGHTA, CDR2 FQGTGA. The CDR3 sequence is CASSWGTGTSGTNTGELFF. The CDR3 bases are TGTGCCAGCAGCTGGGGGACCGGGACTAGCGGGACGAACACCGGGGAGCTGTTTTTT.

This chain connects TRBV7-6 to TRBJ1-2; 10 positions match TRBD1. The CDR3 covers 16 residues. Germline assignment: CDR1 SGHVS and CDR2 FNYEAQ. The V segment lost 5 bases and the J segment 2 bases; nucleotides outside the gene matches: 8. CDR3 bases: TGTGCCAGCAGCCCAGGGACAGGGGCTGCGAACTATGGCTACACCTTC. Encoded protein: CASSPGTGAANYGYTF.

V is TRBV28 and J is TRBJ1-4; D gene uncertain. Trimming shortened V by 2 bases and J by 6 bases, and 10 bases separated the two germline ends. This CDR3 contains 14 residues. Germline lookup yields CDR1 MDHEN and CDR2 SYDVKM. The CDR3 nucleotides are TGTGCCAGCAGTTTACCCCCCACAGATGAAAAACTGTTTTTT. It specifies CASSLPPTDEKLFF.